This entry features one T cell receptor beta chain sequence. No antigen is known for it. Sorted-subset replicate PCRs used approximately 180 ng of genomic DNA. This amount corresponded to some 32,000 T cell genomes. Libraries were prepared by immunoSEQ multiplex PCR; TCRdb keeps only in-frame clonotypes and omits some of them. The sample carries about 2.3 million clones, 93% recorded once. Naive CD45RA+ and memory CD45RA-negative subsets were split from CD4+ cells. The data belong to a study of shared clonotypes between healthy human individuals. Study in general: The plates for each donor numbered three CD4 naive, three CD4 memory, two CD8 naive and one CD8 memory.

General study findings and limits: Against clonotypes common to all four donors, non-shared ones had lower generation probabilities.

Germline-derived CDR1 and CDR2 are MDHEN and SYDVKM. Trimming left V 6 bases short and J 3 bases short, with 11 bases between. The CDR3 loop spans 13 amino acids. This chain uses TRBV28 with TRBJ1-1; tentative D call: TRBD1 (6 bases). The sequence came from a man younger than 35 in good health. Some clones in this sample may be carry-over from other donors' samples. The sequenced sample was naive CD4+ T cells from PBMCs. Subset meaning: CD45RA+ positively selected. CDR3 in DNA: TGTGCCAGCAGGAAAGGGGGGGACACTGAAGCTTTCTTT. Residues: CASRKGGDTEAFF. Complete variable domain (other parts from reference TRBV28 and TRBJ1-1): DVKVTQSSRYLVKRTGEKVFLECVQDMDHENMFWYRQDPGLGLRLIYFSYDVKMKEKGDIPEGYSVSREKKERFSLILESASTNQTSMYLCASRKGGDTEAFFGQGTRLTVV.